This T cell receptor (beta chain) derives from a study of T cells of healthy individuals. A single record per CDR3 protein comes from TCRdb applying MiXCR to the 5' RACE reads. The sample consists of about 96,000 distinct CDR3 sequences, 17% of them appearing once. This clonotype was found many times. CDR3 size: 14 residues. This receptor was obtained from a human donor in good health. The rearrangement uses TRBV21-1 and TRBJ1-3; the D call TRBD1 from the table was never checked on the DNA. TRBV21-1 is shown as a pseudogene. CDR3 residues: CASSQHRGGNTIYF. Written as DNA, the CDR3 is TGTGCCAGCAGCCAACATAGGGGGGGAAACACCATATATTTT.